The 25 T cell receptor beta chains presented below share a single source sample, sequenced in a study of shared clonotypes between healthy human individuals. Some clones are missing from TCRdb's copy, which holds only in-frame ones; the method was immunoSEQ multiplex PCR. This sample carries approximately 1.5 million clones, 95% to 99% of them seen once, and the ten largest clones take about 0.42%. The sample taken for sequencing was naive CD4+ T cells sorted from blood. The subset is: CD45RA+ positively selected. The source is a young man in good health.

Here the CDR3 DNA reads TGTGCCAGCAGTGACCTAAGACTAGCGGGAGGGCCCCATGAGCAGTTCTTC. Encoded protein: CASSDLRLAGGPHEQFF. This chain uses TRBV2 with TRBJ2-1; 14 bases are a match to TRBD2. Germline loops: CDR1 SNHLY, CDR2 FYNNEI. The CDR3 is 17 residues long. After removal of 3 bases from V and 8 bases from J, the junction contained 9 bases not matched to a gene.

This chain connects TRBV7-9 to TRBJ2-1; 8 bases are a match to TRBD1. The V segment lost 5 bases and the J segment 4 bases; nucleotides outside the gene matches: 4. The V gene's germline CDR1 is SEHNR and CDR2 FQNEAQ (reference sequence). This CDR3 comprises 14 residues. CDR3 region: CASSPGQGYNEQFF. The CDR3 coding sequence is TGTGCCAGCAGCCCAGGACAGGGTTACAATGAGCAGTTCTTC.

The genes are TRBV2 and TRBJ2-1, with D possibly being TRBD1 (6 bases). Per germline, CDR1 SNHLY and CDR2 FYNNEI. The CDR3 length is 11 residues. V lost 1 base, J lost 16 bases, and 11 bases lay in between. In nucleotides, the CDR3 is TGTGCCAGCAGTGAAGGGCCAGGGGTATTCTTC. The encoded protein is CASSEGPGVFF.

This clone is a singleton in its sample. The J gene is TRBJ2-5, the V gene TRBV18; 7 bases line up with TRBD2. The CDR3 extends over 15 amino acids. The trim removed 3 bases at V and 5 bases at J, leaving 9 bases unmatched. Germline V gives CDR1 KGHSH, CDR2 LQKENI. The CDR3 sequence: CASSPPTSRGETQYF. The CDR3 DNA reads TGTGCCAGCTCACCTCCGACTAGCCGGGGTGAGACCCAGTACTTC.

The chain has TRBV5-4 and TRBJ1-1; no definite D call. CDR3 length: 12 residues. In germline, CDR1 is SGHNT, CDR2 YYREEE (reference sequence). V dropped 2 bases and J dropped 0 bases, with 2 bases sitting between them. The CDR3 nucleotides are TGTGCCAGCAGCTTTCTGAACACTGAAGCTTTCTTT. This gives the protein CASSFLNTEAFF.

The chain couples TRBV6-5 to TRBJ2-7; 13 nucleotides line up with TRBD2. Per the germline V gene, CDR1 is MNHEY and CDR2 is SVGAGI. This CDR3 has 14 amino acids. V was clipped by 9 bases and J by 0 bases; unmatched bases: 2. The chain's CDR3 is CASGLAGASYEQYF. CDR3 bases: TGTGCCAGTGGACTAGCGGGAGCCTCCTACGAGCAGTACTTC.

This clone was detected only once. The chain has TRBV7-9 and TRBJ2-1, with TRBD2 matching 7 bases. Germline V gene sequence: CDR1 SEHNR, CDR2 FQNEAQ (reference sequence). The CDR3 spans 16 residues. Germline trimming cut 8 bases from V and 0 bases from J; bases unmatched to any gene: 10. CDR3 region: CASPKGGGSSYNEQFF. Here the CDR3 DNA reads TGTGCCAGCCCCAAAGGCGGCGGGAGCTCCTACAATGAGCAGTTCTTC.

V is TRBV9 and J is TRBJ2-5; unclear D gene. V was trimmed by 0 bases and J by 1 base, leaving 10 bases between them. The CDR3 sequence is 15 residues long. CDR1 is SGDLS, CDR2 YYNGEE, per germline. CDR3 nucleotides: TGTGCCAGCAGCGTAGGGGGTTTAGCCCAAGAGACCCAGTACTTC. It yields the protein CASSVGGLAQETQYF.

J is TRBJ1-3 and V is TRBV5-1, with TRBD1 identical over 7 bases. Unmatched junction bases numbered 6, after V lost 6 bases and J lost 0 bases. This CDR3 contains 15 residues. Germline CDR1 and CDR2: SGHRS and YFSETQ. CDR3 DNA sequence: TGCGCCAGCACCTCCACAGGGGCCTCTGGAAACACCATATATTTT. Translating it yields CASTSTGASGNTIYF.

CDR3 region: CASSPSWSGVAGAGGEQYF. In DNA form, the CDR3 reads TGTGCCAGCTCACCAAGCTGGAGTGGCGTAGCGGGAGCTGGAGGCGAGCAGTACTTC. V usage is TRBV18 and J usage is TRBJ2-7; 9 bases match TRBD2. J gave up 6 bases and V 2 bases, and 20 bases lay outside the gene matches. The germline V gene encodes CDR1 KGHSH and CDR2 LQKENI. The CDR3 is 19 amino acids.

This chain connects TRBV11-2 to TRBJ2-1; D call uncertain. The V gene's germline CDR1 is SGHAT and CDR2 FQNNGV. Trimming shortened V by 4 bases and J by 6 bases, and 10 bases separated the two germline ends. This CDR3 has 13 residues. This chain's CDR3 is CASSSVLVNEQFF. In DNA form, the CDR3 reads TGTGCCAGCAGCTCTGTCCTCGTCAATGAGCAGTTCTTC.

V and J are TRBV25-1 and TRBJ2-2; 7 nucleotides agree with TRBD2. V lost 1 base to trimming and J lost 6 bases; unmatched junction nucleotides: 11. This CDR3 comprises 17 residues. Germline CDR1 reads MGHDK; CDR2 reads SYGVNS. In DNA form, the CDR3 reads TGTGCCAGCAGTGAATTGTTCCGGGACTATTTAGCCGGGGAGCTGTTTTTT. Its translation is CASSELFRDYLAGELFF.

J is TRBJ2-1 and V is TRBV5-5, with D unresolved. This CDR3 region has 15 residues. V was trimmed by 1 base and J by 0 bases, leaving 8 bases between them. Germline V gene lookup returns CDR1 SGHKS and CDR2 YYEKEE (reference sequence). The CDR3 reads CASSLYRSSYNEQFF. DNA for the CDR3: TGTGCCAGCAGCTTGTATCGGAGCTCCTACAATGAGCAGTTCTTC.

CDR3 loop: CASSSGLAGVGGEQYF. In DNA, the CDR3 is TGCGCCAGCAGCTCCGGACTAGCGGGAGTTGGGGGCGAGCAGTACTTC. J is TRBJ2-7 and V is TRBV5-1; the match to TRBD2 covers 13 bases. V was clipped by 3 bases and J by 6 bases; unmatched bases: 9. The germline gives CDR1 SGHRS, CDR2 YFSETQ. The CDR3 runs to 16 residues.

The V gene is TRBV6-4, the J gene TRBJ2-1; TRBD2 matches 7 bases. The CDR3 length is 13 residues. V dropped 6 bases and J dropped 5; count of bases not matched to a gene: 4. Germline V CDR1 and CDR2: MRHNA, SNTAGT. The CDR3 reads CASSAGVHNEQFF. The DNA of the CDR3 is TGTGCCAGCAGCGCGGGAGTCCACAATGAGCAGTTCTTC.

The chain combines TRBV18 with TRBJ1-5; unclear D gene. Germline assignment: CDR1 KGHSH and CDR2 LQKENI. The CDR3 sequence is 13 residues long. Trimming shortened V by 6 bases and J by 6 bases, and 12 bases separated the two germline ends. In DNA form, the CDR3 reads TGTGCCAGCTCGCAGGACGTGGGTCAGCCCCAGCATTTT. Protein sequence: CASSQDVGQPQHF. Using reference TRBV18 and TRBJ1-5 for the parts outside the CDR3, the full variable domain is NAGVMQNPRHLVRRRGQEARLRCSPMKGHSHVYWYRQLPEEGLKFMVYLQKENIIDESGMPKERFSAEFPKEGPSILRIQQVVRGDSAAYFCASSQDVGQPQHFGDGTRLSIL.

This clone was recorded once. This chain uses TRBV10-3 with TRBJ2-7; TRBD2 matches at 8 bases. This CDR3 contains 13 residues. V lost 9 bases to trimming and J lost 7 bases; unmatched junction nucleotides: 11. Per the germline V gene, CDR1 is ENHRY and CDR2 is SYGVKD. CDR3 region: CAIGSGTEWEQYF. The CDR3 bases are TGTGCCATTGGTAGCGGGACCGAGTGGGAGCAGTACTTC.

V is TRBV28 and J is TRBJ2-7; 9 nucleotides line up with TRBD2. The germline V gene encodes CDR1 MDHEN and CDR2 SYDVKM. The junction had 10 bases not matched to a gene; V was cut back by 3 bases and J by 7 bases. This CDR3 is 15 amino acids long. CDR3 nucleotides: TGTGCCAGCAGTTTCCAGACTAGCGGTACGAAGGAGCAGTACTTC. It specifies CASSFQTSGTKEQYF.

The rearrangement uses TRBV28 and TRBJ2-1, with 7 nucleotides matching TRBD2. V was clipped by 4 bases and J by 6 bases; unmatched bases: 12. Per the germline V gene, CDR1 is MDHEN and CDR2 is SYDVKM. This CDR3 is built from 16 residues. The CDR3 region has the DNA TGTGCCAGCAGTTCCCCGGGAGGACGTAGTGGCAATGAGCAGTTCTTC. The encoded protein is CASSSPGGRSGNEQFF.

CDR3 bases: TGTGCCAGCTCACCAGGGACAGATTATATGGAGCAGTACTTC. Translation gives CASSPGTDYMEQYF. This chain links TRBV18 with TRBJ2-7, with 7 bases lining up with TRBD1. The CDR3 has 14 amino acids. V shed 2 bases and J 7 bases; nucleotides not matched to a gene: 8. The germline CDR1 and CDR2 sequences are KGHSH and LQKENI. Full variable domain (missing parts from reference TRBV18 and TRBJ2-7): NAGVMQNPRHLVRRRGQEARLRCSPMKGHSHVYWYRQLPEEGLKFMVYLQKENIIDESGMPKERFSAEFPKEGPSILRIQQVVRGDSAAYFCASSPGTDYMEQYFGPGTRLTVT.

J is TRBJ2-5 and V is TRBV7-9, with D unresolved. Germline CDR1 is SEHNR and CDR2 is FQNEAQ (reference sequence). There are 14 residues in the CDR3. V was clipped by 2 bases and J by 4 bases, with 11 bases between them. The CDR3 loop reads CASSLLASGETQYF. The DNA for the CDR3 is TGTGCCAGCAGCTTATTGGCATCCGGAGAGACCCAGTACTTC.

The DNA of the CDR3 is TGCGCCAGCAGCGGGGGGAGACAGCCGTTCAACTATGGCTACACCTTC. It is translated as CASSGGRQPFNYGYTF. J is TRBJ1-2 and V is TRBV5-1; tentatively, D is TRBD1 (5 bases). Looked up from germline, CDR1 is SGHRS and CDR2 is YFSETQ. Trimming removed 4 bases from V and 2 bases from J, with 18 bases in between. This CDR3 is built from 16 residues.

The V and J genes are TRBV4-1 and TRBJ2-5, with 9 bases aligning to TRBD2. V was clipped by 3 bases and J by 6 bases; unmatched bases: 8. There are 15 residues in the CDR3. Germline V lookup: CDR1 MGHRA, CDR2 YSYEKL. The CDR3 here is CASSQDVAGVKTQYF. The CDR3 DNA is TGCGCCAGCAGCCAGGATGTAGCGGGAGTAAAGACCCAGTACTTC.

The chain links TRBV7-9 to TRBJ2-7; D ambiguous. The CDR3 runs to 13 residues. V was cut by 3 bases and J by 5 bases, with 11 bases left in between. Looked up from germline, CDR1 is SEHNR and CDR2 is FQNEAQ (reference sequence). In DNA, the CDR3 is TGTGCCAGCAGCTTGAGCATGAACCACGAGCAGTACTTC. It is translated as CASSLSMNHEQYF.

The sample holds one count of this clone. The chain is built from TRBV13 and TRBJ2-1, with 10 bases fitting TRBD2. The CDR3 totals 14 residues. Germline assignment: CDR1 PRHDT and CDR2 FYEKMQ (reference sequence). The junction had 8 bases not matched to a gene; V was cut back by 5 bases and J by 10 bases. DNA of the CDR3: TGTGCCAGCAGCAAACTAGCGGGAAATGGGGAGCAGTTCTTC. Protein sequence: CASSKLAGNGEQFF.